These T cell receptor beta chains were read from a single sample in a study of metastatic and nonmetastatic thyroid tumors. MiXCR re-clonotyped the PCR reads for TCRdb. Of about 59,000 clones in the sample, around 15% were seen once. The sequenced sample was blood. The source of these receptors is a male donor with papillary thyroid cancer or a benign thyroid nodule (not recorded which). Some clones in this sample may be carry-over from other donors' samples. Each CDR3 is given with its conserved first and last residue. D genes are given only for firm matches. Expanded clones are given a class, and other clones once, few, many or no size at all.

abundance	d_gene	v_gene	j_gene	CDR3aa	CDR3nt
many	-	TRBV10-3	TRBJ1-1	CAITEETGNTEAFF	TGTGCCATCACTGAGGAGACAGGGAACACTGAAGCTTTCTTT
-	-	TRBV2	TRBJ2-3	CASSGVRLAFSTYTQYF	TGTGCCAGCAGTGGAGTTCGTCTGGCCTTTAGCACATATACGCAGTATTTT
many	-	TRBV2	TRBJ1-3	CASSESRDTTQTGNTIYF	TGTGCCAGCAGTGAATCCCGGGACACTACTCAAACCGGAAACACCATATATTTT
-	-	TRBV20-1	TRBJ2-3	CSARDHLAQSRADTRYF	TGCAGTGCTAGAGATCATCTAGCGCAGAGCCGGGCAGATACGCGGTATTTT
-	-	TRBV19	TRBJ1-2	CVSERGVYGYTF	TGTGTCAGTGAGAGGGGGGTTTATGGCTACACCTTC
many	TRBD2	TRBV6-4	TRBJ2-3	CASSEESGGATDTQYF	TGTGCCAGCAGTGAAGAAAGCGGGGGGGCCACAGATACGCAGTATTTT
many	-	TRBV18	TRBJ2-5	CASSPRREQETQYF	TGTGCCAGCTCACCACGCAGGGAGCAAGAGACCCAGTACTTC
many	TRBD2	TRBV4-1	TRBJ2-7	CARHEETSPSPEQYF	TGCGCCAGACATGAGGAGACTAGCCCATCTCCCGAGCAGTACTTC
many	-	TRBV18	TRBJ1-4	CASSPVPGAEKLFF	TGTGCCAGCTCACCCGTCCCGGGGGCTGAAAAACTGTTTTTT
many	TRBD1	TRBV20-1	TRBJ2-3	CSARVYLGQGGYTDTQYF	TGCAGTGCTAGAGTTTATCTGGGACAGGGGGGTTACACAGATACGCAGTATTTT
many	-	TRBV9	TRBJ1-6	CASSVGGGRSPLHF	TGTGCCAGCAGCGTAGGGGGAGGGCGGTCACCCCTCCACTTT
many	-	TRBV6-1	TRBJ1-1	CASSEGENTEAFF	TGTGCCAGCAGTGAAGGTGAGAACACTGAAGCTTTCTTT
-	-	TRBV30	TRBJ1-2	CAWSVSSTAGYGYTF	TGTGCCTGGAGTGTAAGCTCGACTGCTGGCTATGGCTACACCTTC
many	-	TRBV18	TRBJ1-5	CASSPDSGNQPQHF	TGTGCCAGCTCACCCGACTCTGGCAATCAGCCCCAGCATTTT
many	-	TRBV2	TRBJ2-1	CASKDPSYNEQFF	TGTGCCAGCAAAGATCCCTCCTACAATGAGCAGTTCTTC
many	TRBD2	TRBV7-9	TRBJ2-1	CASSLGLAANNEQFF	TGTGCCAGCAGCCTAGGACTAGCGGCGAACAATGAGCAGTTCTTC
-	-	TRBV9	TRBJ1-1	CASTPSGNMNTESFF	TGTGCCAGCACACCATCGGGGAACATGAACACTGAGTCTTTCTTT
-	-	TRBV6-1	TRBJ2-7	CASSEEPQFRGRNEQYF	TGTGCCAGCAGTGAAGAGCCCCAGTTCCGGGGACGGAACGAGCAGTACTTC
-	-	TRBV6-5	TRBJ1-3	CASSILRSPGNTIYF	TGTGCCAGCAGCATACTCAGATCTCCTGGAAACACCATATATTTT
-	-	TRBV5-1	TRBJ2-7	CASSPSTSSEMYEQYF	TGCGCCAGCAGCCCTTCGACTAGTTCGGAGATGTACGAGCAGTACTTC
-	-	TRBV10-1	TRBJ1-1	CASSVPQAFF	TGCGCCAGCAGTGTCCCTCAGGCTTTCTTT
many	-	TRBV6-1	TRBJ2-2	CASQGYNTGELFF	TGTGCCAGCCAGGGGTATAACACCGGGGAGCTGTTTTTT
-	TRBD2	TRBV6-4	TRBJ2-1	CASSGLAGDYNEQFF	TGTGCCAGCAGCGGACTAGCGGGGGATTACAATGAGCAGTTCTTC
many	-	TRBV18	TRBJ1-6	CASSPRGQDNSPLHF	TGTGCCAGCTCACCGCGGGGGCAGGATAATTCACCCCTCCACTTT
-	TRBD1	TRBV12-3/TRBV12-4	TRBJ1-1	CASSLGYVTGVNTEAFF	TGTGCCAGCAGTTTAGGGTACGTGACAGGGGTTAACACTGAAGCTTTCTTT
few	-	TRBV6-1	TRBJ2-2	CASSDRATGELVF	TGTGCCAGCAGTGATAGGGCGACTGGGGAGCTGGTTTTT
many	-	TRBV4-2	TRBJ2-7	CASSPGVGADEQYF	TGTGCCAGCAGCCCGGGGGTAGGTGCGGACGAGCAGTACTTC
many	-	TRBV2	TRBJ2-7	CASRDWGFEQYF	TGTGCCAGCAGAGATTGGGGTTTCGAGCAGTACTTC
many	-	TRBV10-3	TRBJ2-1	CAISESSLGFNEQFF	TGTGCCATCAGTGAGTCGAGTCTAGGTTTTAATGAGCAGTTCTTC
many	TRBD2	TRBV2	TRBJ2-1	CASSKRGGYNEQFF	TGTGCCAGCAGTAAGCGGGGGGGGTACAATGAGCAGTTCTTC
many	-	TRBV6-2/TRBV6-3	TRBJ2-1	CASSFRRTSSYNEQFF	TGTGCCAGCAGTTTTCGGCGGACGAGCTCCTACAATGAGCAGTTCTTC
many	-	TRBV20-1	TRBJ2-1	CSATTGSYNEQFF	TGCAGTGCTACTACAGGTTCCTACAATGAGCAGTTCTTC
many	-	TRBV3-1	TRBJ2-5	CASSPSGVKMIQETQYF	TGTGCCAGCAGCCCTTCCGGTGTGAAAATGATCCAAGAGACCCAGTACTTC
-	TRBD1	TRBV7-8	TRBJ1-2	CASRMGTGGSSSGYTF	TGTGCCAGCAGAATGGGGACAGGGGGGTCGAGCTCTGGCTACACCTTC
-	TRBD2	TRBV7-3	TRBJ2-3	CASSLTQIAGGPTDTQYF	TGTGCCAGCAGCTTAACCCAAATAGCGGGAGGGCCAACAGATACGCAGTATTTT
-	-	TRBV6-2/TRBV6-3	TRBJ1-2	CASSYSIHLGGAALNYGYTF	TGTGCCAGCAGTTACTCAATACATTTAGGGGGGGCGGCTCTAAACTATGGCTACACCTTC